These 14 T cell receptor beta chains share one sample of origin, sequenced in a study of cytomegalovirus exposure and HLA in healthy donors. Vbeta (60) and Jbeta (13) primers were used in the PCR. The protocol was immunoSEQ multiplex PCR, while the TCRdb copy is restricted to in-frame clones and leaves out a portion. Here the sample spans 110,000 to 150,000 clones, roughly 75% being singletons. Sequencing used PBMCs. All receptors come from a female donor in good health and CMV-seronegative.

The chain uses TRBV6-5 and TRBJ2-6; a weak D match, TRBD2 (5 bases). CDR1 is MNHEY, CDR2 SVGAGI, per germline. This CDR3 comprises 15 residues. V was pared by 2 bases and J by 1 base, with 6 bases between. CDR3 in amino acids: CASSYGGSGANVLTF. DNA for the CDR3: TGTGCCAGCAGTTACGGAGGATCTGGGGCCAACGTCCTGACTTTC.

This clone has just one count. The chain has TRBV5-5 and TRBJ1-5; TRBD1 matches 10 bases. The junction had 9 bases not matched to a gene; V was cut back by 3 bases and J by 3 bases. The germline V gene encodes CDR1 SGHKS and CDR2 YYEKEE (reference sequence). The CDR3 runs to 17 residues. The CDR3 region is CASSYYSGTGANQPQHF. The CDR3 region has the DNA TGTGCCAGCAGCTATTACTCCGGGACAGGGGCCAATCAGCCCCAGCATTTT.

This sequence joins TRBV5-1 and TRBJ1-5; unclear D gene. In germline, CDR1 is SGHRS, CDR2 YFSETQ. The CDR3 has 14 residues. Between the trimmed V and J ends, which lost 5 bases and 9 bases, there was a span of 18 bases. The CDR3 here is CASRKMGQQRPQHF. CDR3 bases: TGCGCCAGCAGGAAGATGGGCCAGCAACGGCCCCAGCATTTT.

CDR3 nucleotide sequence: TGCGCCAGCAGCTTCGGGACAGGGTTTAATTCACCCCTCCACTTT. Its translation is CASSFGTGFNSPLHF. V gene TRBV5-1 combines with J gene TRBJ1-6; 9 bases match TRBD1. Germline trimming cut 2 bases from V and 6 bases from J; bases unmatched to any gene: 3. The germline V gene encodes CDR1 SGHRS and CDR2 YFSETQ. The CDR3 sequence is 15 residues long.

This clone was found a few times. The chain links TRBV6-1 to TRBJ2-1; 7 bases are a match to TRBD2. The CDR3 has 13 residues. Germline V lookup: CDR1 MNHNS, CDR2 SASEGT. The V segment lost 5 bases and the J segment 7 bases; nucleotides outside the gene matches: 5. The CDR3 nucleotides read TGTGCCAGCAGTCGGGCGGGGGAAAATGAGCAGTTCTTC. Amino acid sequence: CASSRAGENEQFF.

This clone has a handful of counts. The chain is built from TRBV6-6 and TRBJ1-5; D uncertain. Germline V gene lookup returns CDR1 MNHNY and CDR2 SVGAGI (reference sequence). V dropped 5 bases and J dropped 5 bases, with 13 bases sitting between them. The CDR3 length is 14 residues. The CDR3 spells CASSTRAGDQPQHF. DNA for the CDR3: TGTGCCAGCAGTACTAGGGCAGGCGATCAGCCCCAGCATTTT.

The V call is TRBV5-6, the J call TRBJ2-1; D is ambiguous. The V end lost 4 bases, the J end lost 6 bases, and 17 bases lay between the germline ends. The CDR3 loop spans 15 amino acids. Germline lookup yields CDR1 SGHDT and CDR2 YYEEEE. CDR3 DNA: TGTGCCAGCAGCCCGCTATTGCATTCAGGCAATGAGCAGTTCTTC. It encodes CASSPLLHSGNEQFF.

This chain joins TRBV7-9 and TRBJ2-7; D might be TRBD2 (6 bases). CDR3 length: 14 residues. Germline V lookup: CDR1 SEHNR, CDR2 FQNEAQ (reference sequence). Trimming took 5 bases from V and 2 from J, leaving 13 bases between them. As DNA, the CDR3 is TGTGCCAGCAGCCCGACGGGAGCTCCCTACGAGCAGTACTTC. As protein: CASSPTGAPYEQYF. The full variable domain, in which reference TRBV7-9 and TRBJ2-7 provide the parts outside the CDR3, is DTGVSQNPRHKITKRGQNVTFRCDPISEHNRLYWYRQTLGQGPEFLTYFQNEAQLEKSRLLSDRFSAERPKGSFSTLEIQRTEQGDSAMYLCASSPTGAPYEQYFGPGTRLTVT.

The genes are TRBV19 and TRBJ2-7; D possibly corresponds to TRBD1 (5 bases). The CDR3 has 15 amino acids. Per the germline V gene, CDR1 is LNHDA and CDR2 is SQIVND (reference sequence). V lost 7 bases and J lost 5, with 21 bases in between. CDR3 sequence (DNA): TGTGCCAGTACCTCAGGGAAAACCCCAGTCCACGAGCAGTACTTC. It encodes CASTSGKTPVHEQYF.

The V call is TRBV9, the J call TRBJ2-2, with D possibly TRBD1 on 5 matching bases. V gave up 0 bases and J gave up 6 bases, with 9 bases separating them. This CDR3 region has 14 residues. CDR1 is SGDLS and CDR2 is YYNGEE in the germline V gene. The CDR3: CASSVVGAAGELFF. The CDR3 nucleotides are TGTGCCAGCAGCGTAGTAGGGGCTGCCGGGGAGCTGTTTTTT.

V usage is TRBV7-9 and J usage is TRBJ1-2, with D unresolved. CDR3 length: 14 residues. CDR1 and CDR2 from the germline V gene are SEHNR and FQNEAQ (reference sequence). V dropped 4 bases and J dropped 4 bases, with 13 bases sitting between them. CDR3 in amino acids: CASSSLPGGYGYTF. For the CDR3, the DNA is TGTGCCAGCAGCTCGCTACCCGGTGGCTATGGCTACACCTTC. The full variable domain, its missing parts supplied by reference TRBV7-9 and TRBJ1-2, is DTGVSQNPRHKITKRGQNVTFRCDPISEHNRLYWYRQTLGQGPEFLTYFQNEAQLEKSRLLSDRFSAERPKGSFSTLEIQRTEQGDSAMYLCASSSLPGGYGYTFGSGTRLTVV.

The V and J genes are TRBV28 and TRBJ1-2, with D perhaps TRBD1 (5 bases). This CDR3 contains 15 residues. Trimming stripped 1 base from V and 3 bases from J, with 12 bases between. Germline-derived CDR1 and CDR2 are MDHEN and SYDVKM. The CDR3 is CASSLLGRGDYGYTF. The CDR3 nucleotides read TGTGCCAGCAGTTTATTGGGCCGGGGGGACTATGGCTACACCTTC.

The V gene is TRBV11-2, the J gene TRBJ1-1; D might be TRBD1 (6 bases). The CDR3 runs to 12 residues. The V gene lost 8 bases and the J gene lost 9 bases, with 16 bases spanning the gap. Germline CDR1 and CDR2: SGHAT and FQNNGV. CDR3 in amino acids: CASSPQGHQAFF. The CDR3 DNA reads as TGTGCCAGCTCCCCCCAGGGACACCAAGCTTTCTTT.

The chain is built from TRBV7-9 and TRBJ2-4; D perhaps matches TRBD2 (6 bases). The length of the CDR3 is 14 residues. Germline V gives CDR1 SEHNR, CDR2 FQNEAQ (reference sequence). Trimming cost V 8 bases and J 3 bases, with 14 bases left between them. CDR3 protein: CASGFGGVKNIQYF. The CDR3 DNA follows: TGTGCCAGCGGTTTCGGGGGTGTCAAAAACATTCAGTACTTC.